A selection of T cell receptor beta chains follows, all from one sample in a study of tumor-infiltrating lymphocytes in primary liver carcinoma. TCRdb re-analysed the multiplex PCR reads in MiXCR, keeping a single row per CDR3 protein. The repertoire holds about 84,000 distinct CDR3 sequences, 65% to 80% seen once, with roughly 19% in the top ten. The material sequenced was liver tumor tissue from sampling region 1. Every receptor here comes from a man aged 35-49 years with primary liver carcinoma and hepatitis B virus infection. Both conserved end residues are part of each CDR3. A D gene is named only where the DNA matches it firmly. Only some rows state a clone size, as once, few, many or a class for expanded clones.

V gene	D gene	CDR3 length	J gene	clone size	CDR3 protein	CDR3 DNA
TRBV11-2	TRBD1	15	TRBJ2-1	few	CGSSSDRGPYNEQFF	TGTGGCAGCAGCTCCGATAGGGGGCCCTACAATGAGCAGTTCTTC
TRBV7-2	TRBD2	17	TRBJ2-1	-	CASSLESSGSTRNEQFF	TGTGCCAGCAGCTTAGAGAGTAGCGGGAGTACTAGGAATGAGCAGTTCTTC
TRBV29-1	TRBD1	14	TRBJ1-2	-	CSVRAGTGNYGYTF	TGCAGCGTGCGAGCCGGGACAGGGAATTATGGCTACACCTTC
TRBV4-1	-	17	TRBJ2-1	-	CASSLKILANRSNEQFF	TGCGCCAGCAGCCTTAAGATTCTAGCGAACAGGTCCAATGAGCAGTTCTTC
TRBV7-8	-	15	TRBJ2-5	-	CANSPLYSIQETQYF	TGTGCCAACAGCCCCCTCTACAGTATTCAAGAGACCCAGTACTTC
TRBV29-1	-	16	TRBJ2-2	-	CSAEISGGASTGELFF	TGCAGCGCTGAAATTAGTGGGGGAGCGAGCACCGGTGAGCTGTTTTTT
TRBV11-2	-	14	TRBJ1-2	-	CTSRKRETTYGYTF	TGTACCAGCAGAAAGAGGGAGACCACCTATGGCTACACCTTC
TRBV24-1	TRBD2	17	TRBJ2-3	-	CVTSDSMTSGMMDTQYF	TGTGTCACCAGTGATTCTATGACTAGCGGGATGATGGATACGCAGTATTTT
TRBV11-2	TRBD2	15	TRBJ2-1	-	CASSSRLAGVEEQLF	TGTGCCAGCAGCTCGCGGCTAGCGGGAGTGGAAGAACAGCTCTTC
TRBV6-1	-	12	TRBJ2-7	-	CASDPDHYEQYF	TGTGCCAGCGACCCGGACCACTACGAGCAGTACTTC
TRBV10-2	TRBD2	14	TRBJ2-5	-	CASGETSGAGTRYF	TGCGCCAGCGGAGAGACTAGCGGGGCGGGGACCCGGTACTTC
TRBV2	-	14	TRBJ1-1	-	CASSETDSNTGAFF	TGTGCCAGCAGTGAAACGGACTCAAACACTGGAGCTTTCTTT
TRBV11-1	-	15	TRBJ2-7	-	CANSLGGAVSHEQYF	TGCGCCAACAGTCTTGGAGGGGCCGTCAGCCACGAGCAGTACTTC
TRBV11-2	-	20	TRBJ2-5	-	CASSLDVPNPLPGRRETQYF	TGTGCTAGCAGCTTAGATGTCCCGAACCCACTACCGGGACGTCGAGAGACCCAGTACTTC
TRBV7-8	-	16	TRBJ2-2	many	CASSSMSGMNTGELFF	TGTGCCAGCAGTTCCATGAGTGGGATGAACACCGGGGAGCTGTTTTTT
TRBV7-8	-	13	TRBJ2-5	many	CASSFEVGETQYF	TGTGCCAGCAGCTTCGAAGTCGGGGAGACCCAGTACTTC
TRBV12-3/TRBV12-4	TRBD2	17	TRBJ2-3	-	CASSHTLLAGVPDTQFF	TGTGCCAGCAGTCACACCCTATTAGCGGGAGTGCCAGATACGCAGTTTTTT
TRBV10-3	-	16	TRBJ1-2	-	CAISPTGLEDGYGYTF	TGTGCCATCAGCCCCACCGGGCTCGAGGACGGTTATGGTTACACCTTC
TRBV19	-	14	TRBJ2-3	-	CATTLGPGEDTQYF	TGTGCCACCACCCTAGGGCCAGGGGAAGATACGCAGTATTTT
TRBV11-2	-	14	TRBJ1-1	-	CASNPPGANTEAFF	TGTGCCAGCAACCCCCCGGGCGCGAACACTGAGGCTTTCTTT
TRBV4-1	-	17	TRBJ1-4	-	CASKVSVGTTTNEKQFF	TGCGCCAGCAAGGTGTCAGTGGGGACAACAACTAATGAAAAACAGTTTTTT
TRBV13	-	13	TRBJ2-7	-	CASSRGRSYEQYF	TGTGCCAGCAGCCGGGGTAGATCCTACGAGCAGTACTTC
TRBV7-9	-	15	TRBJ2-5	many	CASSLGTGLGETQYF	TGTGCCAGCAGCTTAGGAACAGGGTTGGGCGAGACCCAGTACTTC
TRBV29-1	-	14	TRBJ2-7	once	CSAWSSGNSHEQYF	TGCAGCGCCTGGTCCTCAGGCAACTCCCACGAGCAGTACTTC
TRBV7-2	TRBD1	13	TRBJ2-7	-	CANTRQGAYEQYF	TGTGCCAACACAAGGCAGGGGGCCTACGAGCAGTACTTC
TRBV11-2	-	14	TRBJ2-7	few	CARSLTGGAYEQHF	TGTGCCCGCAGCTTAACCGGCGGAGCCTACGAGCAGCACTTC
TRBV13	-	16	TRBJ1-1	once	CASSWWGAGIASEAFF	TGTGCCAGCAGTTGGTGGGGCGCAGGTATCGCCTCTGAAGCTTTCTTT
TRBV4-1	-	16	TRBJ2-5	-	CASSQQRLTGEGTQYF	TGCGCCAGCAGCCAACAGAGACTAACGGGAGAAGGGACCCAGTACTTC
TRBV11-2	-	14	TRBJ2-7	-	CVSCTLAGSYEQYF	TGTGTCAGCTGCACACTAGCAGGGTCCTACGAGCAGTACTTC
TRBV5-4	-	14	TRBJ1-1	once	CASSVGDGNTEAFF	TGTGCCAGCAGCGTAGGGGATGGGAACACTGAAGCTTTCTTT
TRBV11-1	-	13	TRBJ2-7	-	CASSLRSPYERYF	TGTGCCAGTAGCCTAAGATCGCCCTACGAGCGGTACTTC
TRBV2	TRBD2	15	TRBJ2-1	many	CASHRTSGGELEQFF	TGTGCCAGCCACAGGACTAGCGGAGGGGAATTGGAGCAGTTCTTC
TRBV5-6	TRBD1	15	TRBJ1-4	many	CASSMGGTGPEKLFF	TGTGCCAGCAGCATGGGGGGGACAGGGCCCGAAAAACTGTTTTTT
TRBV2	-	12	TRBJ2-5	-	CASSELLETQYF	TGTGCCAGCAGTGAACTCCTAGAGACCCAGTACTTC
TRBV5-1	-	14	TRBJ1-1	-	CASRLDLGGSEAFF	TGCGCCAGCAGGTTGGATCTAGGGGGTAGTGAAGCTTTCTTT
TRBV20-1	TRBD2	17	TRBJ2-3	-	CNARDPLLAGWGDTKYF	TGCAATGCTAGAGATCCCTTACTAGCGGGATGGGGAGATACGAAGTATTTT
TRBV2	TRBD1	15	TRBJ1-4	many	CASSELTGGNEKLFF	TGTGCCAGCAGTGAATTGACAGGGGGTAATGAAAAACTGTTTTTT
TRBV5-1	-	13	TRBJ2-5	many	CASSLSLKETQYF	TGCGCCAGCAGCCTGAGTCTTAAAGAGACCCAGTACTTC
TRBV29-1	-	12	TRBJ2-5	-	CSAEGGGKTQYF	TGCAGCGCCGAGGGGGGAGGTAAGACCCAGTACTTC
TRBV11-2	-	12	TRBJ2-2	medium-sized	CASSSPSRELFF	TGTGCCAGCAGCTCCCCATCAAGGGAGCTGTTTTTT
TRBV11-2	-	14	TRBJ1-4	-	CTSSLEVGDEDLFF	TGTACCAGCAGCTTAGAGGTTGGGGACGAAGATCTGTTTTTT
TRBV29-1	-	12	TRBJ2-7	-	CGVVAVGAEQYF	TGTGGCGTTGTGGCCGTAGGGGCCGAGCAGTACTTC
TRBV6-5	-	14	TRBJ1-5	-	CASSYRSGSQPQHF	TGTGCCAGCAGTTACAGGTCTGGCAGTCAGCCCCAACATTTT
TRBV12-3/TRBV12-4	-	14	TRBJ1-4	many	CASSFPPGNEKLFF	TGTGCCAGCAGTTTCCCGCCGGGGAATGAAAAACTGTTTTTT
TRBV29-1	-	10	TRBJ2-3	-	CRVVRDTQYF	TGCAGGGTTGTTCGGGATACGCAGTATTTT
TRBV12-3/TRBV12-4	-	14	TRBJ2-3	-	CANSFRIRTDTQYF	TGTGCCAACAGTTTCAGGATTAGAACAGATACGCAGTATTTT
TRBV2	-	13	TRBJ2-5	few	CASSSLARETQYF	TGTGCCAGCAGTTCTCTAGCGAGGGAGACCCAGTACTTC
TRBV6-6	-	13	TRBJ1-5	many	CASLLNRGEPQHF	TGTGCCAGCCTACTAAATCGGGGGGAGCCCCAGCATTTT
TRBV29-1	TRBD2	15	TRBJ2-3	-	CSVELAGGWADTQYF	TGCAGCGTTGAACTAGCGGGAGGCTGGGCAGATACGCAGTATTTT
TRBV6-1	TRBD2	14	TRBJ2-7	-	CASSHRLAAYEQYF	TGTGCCAGCAGTCATCGACTAGCGGCCTACGAGCAGTATTTC
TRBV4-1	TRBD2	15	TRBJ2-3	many	CASSRGAGETDTQYF	TGCGCCAGCAGCCGGGGTGCGGGAGAGACAGATACGCAGTATTTT